This TCR beta chain was identified in a study of T cells in localized non-small cell lung cancer. Overall study findings and caveats: Sequencing covered just one tumor region, so heterogeneity cannot be ruled out. Increased T cell density in blood showed an association with longer overall survival. A median of approximately 50 of the top 100 tumor clones appeared in adjacent lung, which was paired and uninvolved. T cell clonality was highest in uninvolved adjacent lung, above tumor.

Using immunoSEQ multiplex PCR, the repertoire was profiled, and TCRdb retains in-frame clones only, with some absent. Altogether about 36,000 clones are present, around 90% being singletons, with the ten largest covering less than 9%. The CDR3 has 15 amino acids. V dropped 0 bases and J dropped 2 bases, with 8 bases sitting between them. Per germline, CDR1 LGHNA and CDR2 YSLEER. As for this clone: What it recognizes is unknown.

Specimen: peripheral blood, collected before any cancer treatment. This chain connects TRBV4-3 to TRBJ1-5, with no clear D. The source of this sequence is a woman aged 40 to 75 with stage I lung adenocarcinoma. CDR3 residues: CASSQDTFGNQPQHF. CDR3 nucleotide sequence: TGCGCCAGCAGCCAAGATACATTTGGCAATCAGCCCCAGCATTTT.